Each of the 5 T cell receptor beta chains below was sequenced from the same sample in a study of cytomegalovirus exposure and HLA in healthy donors. The PCR employed 60 Vbeta primers together with 13 Jbeta primers. Sequencing was performed with immunoSEQ multiplex PCR; in TCRdb, only in-frame clones are kept and a portion is missing. The top ten clones hold 1.1% of a sample with over 100,000 clones, roughly 73% of them seen once. Material: PBMCs. These receptors all come from a male donor in good health and CMV-seronegative.

V and J are TRBV13 and TRBJ2-7, with a tentative D call TRBD2 (6 bases). The CDR3 is 13 amino acids. The germline CDR1 and CDR2 sequences are PRHDT and FYEKMQ (reference sequence). The ends were cut back, 2 bases at V and 1 base at J, with 6 bases in the middle. The CDR3 sequence is CASSLRGSYEQYF. CDR3 nucleotide sequence: TGTGCCAGCAGCTTACGGGGGTCCTACGAGCAGTACTTC.

The chain employs TRBV11-2 and TRBJ2-3, with D tentatively TRBD1 (6 bases). This CDR3 spans 16 amino acids. CDR1 is SGHAT, CDR2 FQNNGV, per germline. Trimming shortened V by 5 bases and J by 6 bases, and 21 bases separated the two germline ends. The CDR3 loop is CASSIPETGGWDTQYF. The CDR3 DNA reads TGTGCCAGCAGCATCCCCGAGACAGGTGGTTGGGATACGCAGTATTTT. The full variable domain, its missing parts supplied by reference TRBV11-2 and TRBJ2-3, is EAGVAQSPRYKIIEKRQSVAFWCNPISGHATLYWYQQILGQGPKLLIQFQNNGVVDDSQLPKDRFSAERLKGVDSTLKIQPAKLEDSAVYLCASSIPETGGWDTQYFGPGTRLTVL.

This clone was counted once. This chain uses TRBV30 with TRBJ1-2, with D tentatively TRBD1 (5 bases). This CDR3 spans 13 amino acids. The V gene lost 0 bases and the J gene lost 5 bases, with 10 bases spanning the gap. Looked up from germline, CDR1 is GTSNPN and CDR2 is SVGIG (reference sequence). CDR3: CAWSVGPGYGYTF. The CDR3 DNA is TGTGCCTGGAGTGTTGGACCAGGGTATGGCTACACCTTC. Together with reference TRBV30 and TRBJ1-2, the CDR3 gives the full variable domain: SQTIHQWPATLVQPVGSPLSLECTVEGTSNPNLYWYRQAAGRGLQLLFYSVGIGQISSEVPQNLSASRPQDRQFILSSKKLLLSDSGFYLCAWSVGPGYGYTFGSGTRLTVV.

The chain recombines TRBV29-1 with TRBJ2-3; the match to TRBD2 covers 7 bases. This CDR3 region has 13 residues. Germline V lookup: CDR1 SQVTM, CDR2 ANQGSEA. For the CDR3, the DNA is TGCAGGGGGGGAGGGCATGGGACAGATACGCAGTATTTT. It encodes CRGGGHGTDTQYF.

The chain links TRBV6-5 to TRBJ1-4; 9 bases fit TRBD1. The V and J ends lost 6 bases and 8 bases, in that order; junction bases with no gene match: 7. The CDR3 totals 14 residues. Germline V gives CDR1 MNHEY, CDR2 SVGAGI. The CDR3 nucleotides read TGTGCCAGCAGCAAGGGACAGGGAGGGGAAAAACTGTTTTTT. Translating gives CASSKGQGGEKLFF.